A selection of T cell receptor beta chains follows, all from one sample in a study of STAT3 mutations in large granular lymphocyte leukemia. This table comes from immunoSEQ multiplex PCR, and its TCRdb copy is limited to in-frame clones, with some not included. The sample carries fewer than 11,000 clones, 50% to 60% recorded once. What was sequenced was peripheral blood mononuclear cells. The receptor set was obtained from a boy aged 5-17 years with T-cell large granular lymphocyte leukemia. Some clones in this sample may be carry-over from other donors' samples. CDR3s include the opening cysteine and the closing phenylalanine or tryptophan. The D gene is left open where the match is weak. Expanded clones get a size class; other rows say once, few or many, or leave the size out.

DNA: TGTGCCAGCAGCCCAGGGGGCGAGTATTCACCCCTCCACTTT
CDR3: CASSPGGEYSPLHF
V: TRBV27
D: TRBD1
J: TRBJ1-6
size: -

DNA: TGTGCCAGCAGCTTGGGGGGAGTGGTCGCACAAGAGACCCAGTACTTC
CDR3: CASSLGGVVAQETQYF
V: TRBV5-6
D: -
J: TRBJ2-5
size: -

DNA: TGTGCCAGCTCCAGCAGGAGCGGGAGGGGACAAGAGACCCAGTACTTC
CDR3: CASSSRSGRGQETQYF
V: TRBV18
D: TRBD2
J: TRBJ2-5
size: -

DNA: TGCGCCAGCAGTCCGGGACAGGGTTTTTCACCCCTCCACTTT
CDR3: CASSPGQGFSPLHF
V: TRBV5-1
D: TRBD1
J: TRBJ1-6
size: few

DNA: TGTGCCAGCAGCGTAGCTGGACAGGGGTATGGCTACACCTTC
CDR3: CASSVAGQGYGYTF
V: TRBV9
D: TRBD1
J: TRBJ1-2
size: -

DNA: TGTGCCAGCAGTTTAATTGATTACGAGCAGTACTTC
CDR3: CASSLIDYEQYF
V: TRBV28
D: -
J: TRBJ2-7
size: few

DNA: TGTGCCAGCAGCGTGACCGGGGCTGGGGAGACCCAGTACTTC
CDR3: CASSVTGAGETQYF
V: TRBV9
D: -
J: TRBJ2-5
size: -

DNA: TGCAGCGTTGCGGGTAGCGGGGACTCCTACGAGCAGTACTTC
CDR3: CSVAGSGDSYEQYF
V: TRBV29-1
D: TRBD2
J: TRBJ2-7
size: few

DNA: TGCGCCAACCCGGACACCTACGAGCAGTACTTC
CDR3: CANPDTYEQYF
V: TRBV4-1
D: -
J: TRBJ2-7
size: -

DNA: TGCGCCAGCAGCTTGGGCGGGACCGGGCCCACAGATACGCAGTATTTT
CDR3: CASSLGGTGPTDTQYF
V: TRBV5-1
D: -
J: TRBJ2-3
size: -

DNA: TGTGCCAGCAGCCCCCCCGGGAGGGTGTGGACCCAGTACTTC
CDR3: CASSPPGRVWTQYF
V: TRBV7-2
D: TRBD2
J: TRBJ2-5
size: once

DNA: TGTGCCAGCAACAATGGGGGAAGCGGGAGGGCTGATTTGGAGCAGTACTTC
CDR3: CASNNGGSGRADLEQYF
V: TRBV5-4
D: TRBD2
J: TRBJ2-7
size: -

DNA: TGTGCCTGGAGTAGAACGGGGGCCTCTGCCCAGTACTTC
CDR3: CAWSRTGASAQYF
V: TRBV30
D: -
J: TRBJ2-5
size: -

DNA: TGTGCCAGCTCATTGGGGGGCAGCCAAGAGACCCAGTACTTC
CDR3: CASSLGGSQETQYF
V: TRBV18
D: -
J: TRBJ2-5
size: -

DNA: TGTGCCAGCAGCCACGGAGGGGAAGGCACTGAAGCTTTCTTT
CDR3: CASSHGGEGTEAFF
V: TRBV9
D: -
J: TRBJ1-1
size: once

DNA: TGTGCCAGCAGCGTAGAGGAGGGTAACTATGGCTACACCTTC
CDR3: CASSVEEGNYGYTF
V: TRBV9
D: -
J: TRBJ1-2
size: few

DNA: TGCAGCGTTGTCAAGGGGGGCACAGATACGCAGTATTTT
CDR3: CSVVKGGTDTQYF
V: TRBV29-1
D: -
J: TRBJ2-3
size: -

DNA: TGTGCCAGCAGTCTCACGGGGGGGGTGTCCTACGAGCAGTACTTC
CDR3: CASSLTGGVSYEQYF
V: TRBV28
D: TRBD2
J: TRBJ2-7
size: -

DNA: TGTGCCAGCAGTTACTCGTGGGGGGTCGGCGAGCAGTACTTC
CDR3: CASSYSWGVGEQYF
V: TRBV7-9
D: -
J: TRBJ2-7
size: -

DNA: TGCGCCAGCTACTATACCCCCGGACAGAAAGAGACCCAGTACTTC
CDR3: CASYYTPGQKETQYF
V: TRBV5-1
D: -
J: TRBJ2-5
size: -

DNA: TGTGCCAGCTCACGGGGCGGGACGGATGAAAGGCGGTACTTC
CDR3: CASSRGGTDERRYF
V: TRBV18
D: -
J: TRBJ2-7
size: -

DNA: TGTGCCAGCAGTGAAGAGGGGTTCGAGCAGTACTTC
CDR3: CASSEEGFEQYF
V: TRBV6-1
D: -
J: TRBJ2-7
size: -

DNA: TGTGCCAGCAGCTTGCAGACAGGGGCTCAAGAGACCCAGTACTTC
CDR3: CASSLQTGAQETQYF
V: TRBV5-5
D: TRBD1
J: TRBJ2-5
size: -

DNA: TGTGCCAGCTCACCGGACAGGGCCGCCCATTCACCCCTCCACTTT
CDR3: CASSPDRAAHSPLHF
V: TRBV18
D: TRBD1
J: TRBJ1-6
size: -

DNA: TGTGCCAGCAGCTTAGTCTGGGAAGGGACCTACGAGCAGTACTTC
CDR3: CASSLVWEGTYEQYF
V: TRBV7-8
D: -
J: TRBJ2-7
size: -

DNA: TGTGCCAGCAGCCACGGGTGGACGAGCGCAAAAGAGACCCAGTACTTC
CDR3: CASSHGWTSAKETQYF
V: TRBV5-6
D: -
J: TRBJ2-5
size: -

DNA: TGCGCCAGCAGCTTGCACTCCTACGAGCAGTACTTC
CDR3: CASSLHSYEQYF
V: TRBV5-1
D: -
J: TRBJ2-7
size: -

DNA: TGTGCCAGCAGCTATGGTAACAGGGGCGGCTATGGCTACACCTTC
CDR3: CASSYGNRGGYGYTF
V: TRBV5-6
D: TRBD1
J: TRBJ1-2
size: -

DNA: TGCAGCTCAACCGGGGGAGAGGGCTACACCTTC
CDR3: CSSTGGEGYTF
V: TRBV29-1
D: -
J: TRBJ1-2
size: few

DNA: TGTGCCAGCAGTCCCCAGGGGGGCGGACGCGACTACACCTTC
CDR3: CASSPQGGGRDYTF
V: TRBV6-5
D: TRBD1
J: TRBJ1-2
size: -

DNA: TGTGCCAGCTCACCGGCAGGGCCTAGCAATCAGCCCCAGCATTTT
CDR3: CASSPAGPSNQPQHF
V: TRBV18
D: -
J: TRBJ1-5
size: -